This TCR beta chain was captured in a study of TIL therapy for anti-PD-1-resistant metastatic lung cancer. For the study at large: Most patients had lung adenocarcinoma; a handful of tumors were EGFR-mutant, two ALK-rearranged; half smoked currently or formerly.

Documented time point: pre-treatment sample, taken before nivolumab and TIL therapy. From germline, CDR1 is MNHEY and CDR2 SMNVEV (reference sequence). V gave up 6 bases and J gave up 9 bases; unmatched junction bases: 10. The CDR3 covers 14 residues. The libraries were made with immunoSEQ v3. The data were produced by immunoSEQ multiplex PCR, yet TCRdb's version contains in-frame clones alone and is incomplete. The table records about 32,000 clones, 74% of them present only once. The J gene is TRBJ1-5, the V gene TRBV27, with TRBD1 matching over 8 bases. The TCR was taken from a woman aged 30 to 85 with non-small cell lung cancer. The source was blood, collected at baseline. CDR3 sequence (DNA): TGTGCCAGCAGCTCCGGACAGGGACCGGGGCCCCAGCATTTT. Protein sequence: CASSSGQGPGPQHF.